This T cell receptor (beta chain) was recorded in a study of T cells after yellow fever vaccination. Study-level information: SMART-Seq v4 Ultra Low Input handled preparation of low-cell-number fractions. Study results and caveats: Clones from primary vaccination mostly reappeared after the booster (less than 98% CD4, less than 90% CD8). Abundant clonotypes from the bulk population could get into FACS-sorted repertoires as contaminants.

UMIs and a universal primer site were added when TCR cDNA was made by 5'RACE template switching. TCRdb itself ran the 5' RACE reads through MiXCR, one entry per CDR3 protein. The profile shows about 300,000 distinct CDR3 sequences, under 9% of them singletons. Trimming took off 0 bases at V and 3 bases at J, with 12 bases between the two ends. The CDR3 loop spans 15 amino acids. Germline CDR1 reads SGHRS; CDR2 reads YFSETQ. This clonotype was seen more than once but under ten times. The antigen remains undetermined. The sample was CD4+ T cells sorted from PBMCs, taken 5 days after the yellow fever booster vaccination. The chain joins TRBV5-1 to TRBJ1-1; D not resolved. This TCR came from a man between 18 and 29 years old who received the YFV17D yellow fever vaccine. The CDR3 region has the DNA TGCGCCAGCAGCTTGGGCTCGTTGACGGACACTGAAGCTTTCTTT. This codes for CASSLGSLTDTEAFF. The variable domain in full, completed from reference TRBV5-1 and TRBJ1-1, reads KAGVTQTPRYLIKTRGQQVTLSCSPISGHRSVSWYQQTPGQGLQFLFEYFSETQRNKGNFPGRFSGRQFSNSRSEMNVSTLELGDSALYLCASSLGSLTDTEAFFGQGTRLTVV.